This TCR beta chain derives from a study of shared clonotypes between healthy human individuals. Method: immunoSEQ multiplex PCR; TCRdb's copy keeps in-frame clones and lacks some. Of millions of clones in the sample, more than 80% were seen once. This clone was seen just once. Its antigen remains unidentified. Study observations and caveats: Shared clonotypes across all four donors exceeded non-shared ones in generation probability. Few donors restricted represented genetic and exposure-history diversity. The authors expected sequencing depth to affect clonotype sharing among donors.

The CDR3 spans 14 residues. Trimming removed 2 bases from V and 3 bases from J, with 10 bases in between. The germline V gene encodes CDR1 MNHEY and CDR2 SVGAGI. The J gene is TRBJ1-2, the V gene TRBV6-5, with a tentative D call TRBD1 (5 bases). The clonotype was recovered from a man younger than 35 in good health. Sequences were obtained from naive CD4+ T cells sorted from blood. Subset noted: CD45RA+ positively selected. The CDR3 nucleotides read TGTGCCAGCAGTTACGGGGGGAAGGACTATGGCTACACCTTC. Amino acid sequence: CASSYGGKDYGYTF.